This T cell receptor (beta chain) originates from a study of shared clonotypes between healthy human individuals. Repertoires were generated with immunoSEQ multiplex PCR, while TCRdb's copy carries only in-frame clones and drops some. The sample has 950,000 to 1,200,000 clones, roughly 80% seen once. Trimming left V 1 base short and J 0 bases short, with 10 bases between. The V gene's germline CDR1 is LNHNV and CDR2 YYDKDF (reference sequence). The CDR3 runs 16 residues. This sequence originates from a man aged 18 to 29 in good health. Some clones in this sample may be carry-over from other donors' samples. J is TRBJ1-5 and V is TRBV15; D is possibly TRBD1 (5 bases). Sequenced sample: memory CD4+ T cells from PBMCs. Subset denoted: CD45RA-negative fraction. CDR3 nucleotide sequence: TGTGCCACCAGCAGAGGGGACCGTGATAGCAATCAGCCCCAGCATTTT. Translated: CATSRGDRDSNQPQHF.